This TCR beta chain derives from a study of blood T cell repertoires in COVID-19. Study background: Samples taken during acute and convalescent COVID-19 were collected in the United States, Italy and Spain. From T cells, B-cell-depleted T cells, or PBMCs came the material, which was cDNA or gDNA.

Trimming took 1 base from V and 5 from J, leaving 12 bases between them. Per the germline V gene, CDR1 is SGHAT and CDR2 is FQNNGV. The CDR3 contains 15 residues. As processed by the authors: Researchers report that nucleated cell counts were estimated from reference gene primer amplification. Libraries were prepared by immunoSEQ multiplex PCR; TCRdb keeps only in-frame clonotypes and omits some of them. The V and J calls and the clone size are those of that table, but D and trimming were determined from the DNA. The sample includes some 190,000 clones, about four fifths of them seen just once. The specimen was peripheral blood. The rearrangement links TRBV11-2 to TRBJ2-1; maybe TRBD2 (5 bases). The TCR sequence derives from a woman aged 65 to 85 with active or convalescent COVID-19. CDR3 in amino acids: CASSLGVGVDNEQFF. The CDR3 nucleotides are TGTGCCAGCAGCTTAGGGGTGGGAGTGGACAATGAGCAGTTCTTC.